The sequence of this T cell receptor (beta chain) was determined in a study of T cell responses to AZD1222 COVID-19 vaccine. The V and J ends lost 5 bases and 4 bases, in that order; junction bases with no gene match: 4. This CDR3 is built from 15 residues. Germline V gene sequence: CDR1 SEHNR, CDR2 FQNEAQ (reference sequence). Method: immunoSEQ multiplex PCR; TCRdb's copy keeps in-frame clones and lacks some. The table shows around 140,000 clones, with about 93% occurring only once. This specimen consisted of peripheral blood, obtained on day 0 of AZD1222 vaccination. V is TRBV7-9 and J is TRBJ2-2, with 10 bases lining up with TRBD1. The receptor's source is an adult in good health. CDR3 nucleotides: TGTGCCAGCAGCCCCGGGACAGGGGTCACCGGGGAGCTGTTTTTT. Amino acids: CASSPGTGVTGELFF.